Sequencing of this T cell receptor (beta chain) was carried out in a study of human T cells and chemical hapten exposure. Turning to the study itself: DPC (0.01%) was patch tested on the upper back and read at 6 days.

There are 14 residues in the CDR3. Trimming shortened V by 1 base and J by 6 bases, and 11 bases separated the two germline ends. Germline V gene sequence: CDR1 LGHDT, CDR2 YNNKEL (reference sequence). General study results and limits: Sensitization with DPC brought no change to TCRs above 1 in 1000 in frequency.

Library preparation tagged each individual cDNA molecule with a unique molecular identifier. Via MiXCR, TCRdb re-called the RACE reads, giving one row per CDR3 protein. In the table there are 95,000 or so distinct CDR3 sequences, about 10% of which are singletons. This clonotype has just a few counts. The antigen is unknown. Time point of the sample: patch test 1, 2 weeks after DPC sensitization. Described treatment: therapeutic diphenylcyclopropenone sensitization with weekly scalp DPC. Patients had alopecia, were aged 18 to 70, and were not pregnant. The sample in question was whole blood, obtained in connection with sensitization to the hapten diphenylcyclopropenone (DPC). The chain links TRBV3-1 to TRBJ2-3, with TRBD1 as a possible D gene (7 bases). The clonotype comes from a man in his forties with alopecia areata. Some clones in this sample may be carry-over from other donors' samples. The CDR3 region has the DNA TGTGCCAGCAGCCAAGGGCAGGGGGGCGATACGCAGTATTTT. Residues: CASSQGQGGDTQYF.